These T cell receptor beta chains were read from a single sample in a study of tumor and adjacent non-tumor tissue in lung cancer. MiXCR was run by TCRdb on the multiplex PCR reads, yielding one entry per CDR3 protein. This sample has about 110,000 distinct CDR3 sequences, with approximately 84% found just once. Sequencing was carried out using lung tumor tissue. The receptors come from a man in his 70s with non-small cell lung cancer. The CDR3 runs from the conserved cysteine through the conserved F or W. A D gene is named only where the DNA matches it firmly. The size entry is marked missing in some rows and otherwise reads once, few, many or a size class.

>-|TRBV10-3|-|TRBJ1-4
CTISDRGGYNEKLLF
TGTACCATCAGTGATCGGGGCGGTTATAATGAAAAACTGTTATTT
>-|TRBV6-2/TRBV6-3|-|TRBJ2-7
CATSYGTRRYSFYEQYF
TGTGCCACCAGTTACGGTACCAGGAGATATTCCTTCTACGAGCAGTACTTC
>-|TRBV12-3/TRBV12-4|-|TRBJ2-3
CDNSLGQTDTQYF
TGTGACAACAGTTTAGGTCAAACAGATACGCAGTATTTT
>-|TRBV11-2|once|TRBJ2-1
CTGSIQGQPYNEHFF
TGTACCGGCAGCATACAGGGACAACCATACAATGAGCACTTCTTC
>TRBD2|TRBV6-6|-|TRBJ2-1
CVSGNPGLAGGVGEQFF
TGTGTCAGCGGTAACCCGGGACTAGCGGGAGGCGTAGGTGAGCAGTTCTTC
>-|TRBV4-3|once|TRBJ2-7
CASSRSMGTPPEQYF
TGCGCCAGCAGCCGCTCGATGGGGACACCTCCCGAGCAGTACTTC
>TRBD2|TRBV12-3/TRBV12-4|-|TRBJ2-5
CASSLTSGDLIETQYF
TGTGCCAGCAGTTTAACTAGCGGAGATCTGATCGAGACCCAGTACTTC
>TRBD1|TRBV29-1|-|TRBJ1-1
CSVPYRGRDTEAFF
TGCAGCGTTCCGTACAGGGGCAGGGACACTGAAGCTTTCTTC
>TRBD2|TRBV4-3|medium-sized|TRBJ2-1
CASSHLPGLDNEQFF
TGCGCCAGCAGCCACCTTCCGGGACTAGACAATGAGCAGTTCTTC
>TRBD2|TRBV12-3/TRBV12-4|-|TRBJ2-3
CASRTPGLAGGAQYF
TGTGCCAGTAGAACCCCGGGACTAGCGGGGGGCGCGCAGTATTTT
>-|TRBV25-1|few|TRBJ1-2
CASSELRNWQTGYTF
TGTGCCAGCAGTGAGTTGCGCAATTGGCAGACCGGCTACACCTTC
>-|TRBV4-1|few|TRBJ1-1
CASSQGREAFF
TGTGCCAGCAGCCAAGGTAGGGAAGCTTTCTTT
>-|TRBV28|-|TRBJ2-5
CTSSTRWGTGGTQYF
TGTACCAGCAGCACAAGGTGGGGGACGGGTGGGACCCAGTACTTC
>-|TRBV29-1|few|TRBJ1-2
CSVEEYAQGLTNYGYTF
TGCAGCGTTGAAGAGTACGCTCAGGGCCTTACTAACTATGGCTACACCTTC
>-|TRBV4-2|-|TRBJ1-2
CASSPLWNSFIRGYGYTF
TGTGCCAGCAGCCCATTGTGGAACAGCTTTATTCGGGGGTATGGCTACACCTTC
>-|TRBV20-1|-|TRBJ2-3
CSAVAADMQYF
TGCAGTGCCGTAGCGGCAGATATGCAGTATTTT
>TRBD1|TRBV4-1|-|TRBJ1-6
CTSREGTGRLPLHF
TGCACCAGCAGAGAAGGGACAGGGAGATTACCCCTCCACTTT
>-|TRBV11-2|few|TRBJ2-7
CASSMARRLYF
TGTGCCAGCAGCATGGCAAGGCGCCTGTACTTC
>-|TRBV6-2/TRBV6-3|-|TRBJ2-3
CASSYPMIVGHRDTQYF
TGTGCCAGCAGTTACCCGATGATAGTAGGCCACAGGGATACGCAGTATTTT
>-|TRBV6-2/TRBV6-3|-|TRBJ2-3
CVSSSGSGQPSTDTQYF
TGTGTCAGTAGTTCGGGATCAGGACAGCCTAGCACAGATACGCAGTATTTT
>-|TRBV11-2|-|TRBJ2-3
CTSSLIPGSNTQYF
TGTACAAGCAGCCTAATCCCAGGGTCAAATACGCAGTATTTT
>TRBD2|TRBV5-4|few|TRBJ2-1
CASSYRLAGYSYNEQFF
TGTGCCAGTAGCTACAGACTAGCGGGTTACTCCTACAATGAGCAGTTCTTC
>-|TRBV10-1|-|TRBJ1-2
CASSESTGQPYGCTF
TGCGCCAGCAGTGAGTCGACCGGGCAACCCTATGGCTGCACCTTC
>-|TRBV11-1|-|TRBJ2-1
CASSPRPGHGPHEQPF
TGTGCCAGCAGCCCCCGGCCGGGACATGGGCCACATGAGCAGCCCTTC
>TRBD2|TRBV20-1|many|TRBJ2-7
CSARDVGRLDYEQYF
TGCAGTGCTAGAGATGTCGGGAGGTTGGACTACGAGCAGTACTTC
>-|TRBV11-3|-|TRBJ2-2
CVSSLFTGYNTGELFF
TGTGTCAGCAGCTTATTCACCGGCTACAACACCGGGGAGCTGTTTTTT
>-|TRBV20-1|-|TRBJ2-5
CSIAMKGTQYF
TGCAGTATAGCCATGAAGGGGACCCAGTACTTC
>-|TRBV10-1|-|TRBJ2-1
CVSSPLLGGFEQFF
TGCGTCAGCAGCCCCCTCCTGGGGGGCTTTGAGCAGTTCTTC
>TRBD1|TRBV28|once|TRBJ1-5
CASSVEDRGVGNQPQHF
TGTGCCAGCAGTGTCGAAGACAGGGGGGTCGGCAATCAGCCCCAGCATTTT
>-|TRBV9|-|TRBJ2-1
CASSVDLGNEQFF
TGTGCCAGCAGCGTAGATCTGGGAAATGAGCAGTTCTTC
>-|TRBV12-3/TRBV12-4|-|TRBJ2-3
CASSSVNIETQYF
TGTGCCAGCAGTTCGGTAAACATAGAAACGCAGTATTTT